Listed here is a single TCR beta chain. This entry belongs to a study of T cell responses to AZD1222 COVID-19 vaccine. The CDR3 has 13 residues. J was trimmed by 3 bases and V by 2 bases; bases with no gene match: 1. The V gene's germline CDR1 is MNHEY and CDR2 SMNVEV (reference sequence). Measured with immunoSEQ multiplex PCR; TCRdb has only the in-frame clones, and not every one. The sample yields fewer than 200,000 clones, roughly 94% seen once. The source was peripheral blood, collected 28 days after the second AZD1222 dose. This receptor was obtained from an adult who received the AZD1222 COVID-19 vaccine. The chain combines TRBV27 with TRBJ2-7, with 7 bases identical to TRBD1. The CDR3 DNA is TGTGCCAGCAGTTTAGGGGACAGCTACGAGCAGTACTTC. Encoded protein: CASSLGDSYEQYF.